Below, one T cell receptor (beta chain) is given with its context. As yet, its antigen is unknown. Produced via immunoSEQ multiplex PCR; TCRdb's table is partial and in-frame only. The sample has around 2,000,000 clones; about 95% are singletons. This sample stems from a study of shared clonotypes between healthy human individuals. General study findings and limits: Against clonotypes common to all four donors, non-shared ones had lower generation probabilities. Generally, naive subsets came out with larger estimated richness than memory subsets.

CD45RO-negative, CCR7-positively selected cells formed the naive CD8 fraction, excluding terminally differentiated effector memory CD45RA+ cells. The germline V gene encodes CDR1 LNHDA and CDR2 SQIVND (reference sequence). The CDR3 covers 14 residues. Trimming pared 8 bases from V and 4 bases from J, leaving 12 bases between. This receptor was obtained from a man aged 18 to 35 in good health. The specimen was naive CD8+ T cells sorted from blood. The chain has TRBV19 and TRBJ1-6, with D possibly being TRBD1 (6 bases). This CDR3 is CASLGQGYNSPLHF. The CDR3 DNA follows: TGTGCCAGTCTAGGTCAGGGGTATAATTCACCCCTCCACTTT.